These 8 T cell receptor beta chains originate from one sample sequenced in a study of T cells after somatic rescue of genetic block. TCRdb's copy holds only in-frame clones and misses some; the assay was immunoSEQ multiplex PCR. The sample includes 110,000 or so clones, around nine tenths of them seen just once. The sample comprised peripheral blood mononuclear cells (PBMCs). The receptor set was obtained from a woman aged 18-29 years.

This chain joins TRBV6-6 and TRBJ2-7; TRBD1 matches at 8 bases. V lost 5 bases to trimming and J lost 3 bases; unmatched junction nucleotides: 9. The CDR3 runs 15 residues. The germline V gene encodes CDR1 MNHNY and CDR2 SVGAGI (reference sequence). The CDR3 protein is CASSLTQTGVYEQYF. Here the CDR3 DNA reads TGTGCCAGCAGTCTCACCCAGACAGGGGTCTACGAGCAGTACTTC.

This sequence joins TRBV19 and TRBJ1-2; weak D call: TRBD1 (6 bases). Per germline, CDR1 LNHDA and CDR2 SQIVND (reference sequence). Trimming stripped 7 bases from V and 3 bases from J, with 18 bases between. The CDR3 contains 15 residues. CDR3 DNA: TGTGCCAGTACCCTACAGGGCCCAGGGGACTATGGCTACACCTTC. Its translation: CASTLQGPGDYGYTF.

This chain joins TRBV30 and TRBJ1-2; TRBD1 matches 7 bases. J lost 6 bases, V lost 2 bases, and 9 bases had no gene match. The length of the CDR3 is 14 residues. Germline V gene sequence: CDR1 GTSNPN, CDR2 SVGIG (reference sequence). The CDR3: CAWSRQGGSDGYTF. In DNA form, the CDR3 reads TGTGCCTGGAGTAGACAGGGAGGGTCGGATGGCTACACCTTC. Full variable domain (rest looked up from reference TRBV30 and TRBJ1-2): SQTIHQWPATLVQPVGSPLSLECTVEGTSNPNLYWYRQAAGRGLQLLFYSVGIGQISSEVPQNLSASRPQDRQFILSSKKLLLSDSGFYLCAWSRQGGSDGYTFGSGTRLTVV.

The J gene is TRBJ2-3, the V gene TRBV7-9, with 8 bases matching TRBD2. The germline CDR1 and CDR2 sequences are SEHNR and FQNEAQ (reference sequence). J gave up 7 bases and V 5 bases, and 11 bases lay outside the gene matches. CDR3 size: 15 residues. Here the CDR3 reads CASSRPNSGEYTQYF. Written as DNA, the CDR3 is TGTGCCAGCAGCCGTCCGAATAGCGGGGAATATACGCAGTATTTT. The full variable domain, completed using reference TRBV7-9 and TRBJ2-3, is DTGVSQNPRHKITKRGQNVTFRCDPISEHNRLYWYRQTLGQGPEFLTYFQNEAQLEKSRLLSDRFSAERPKGSFSTLEIQRTEQGDSAMYLCASSRPNSGEYTQYFGPGTRLTVL.

CDR3 bases: TGTGCCACCTCGGAGAATTCACCCCTCCACTTT. It encodes CATSENSPLHF. The chain links TRBV6-1 to TRBJ1-6; D is unclear. V lost 10 bases and J 7 bases, leaving 8 bases between the germline ends. CDR3 length: 11 amino acids. CDR1 and CDR2 from the germline V gene are MNHNS and SASEGT.

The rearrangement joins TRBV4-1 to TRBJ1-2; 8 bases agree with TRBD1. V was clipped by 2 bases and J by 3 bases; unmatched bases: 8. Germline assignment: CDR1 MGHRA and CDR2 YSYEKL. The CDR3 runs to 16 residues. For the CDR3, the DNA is TGCGCCAGCAGCCAACTTGGACAGGGACGGGACTATGGCTACACCTTC. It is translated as CASSQLGQGRDYGYTF.

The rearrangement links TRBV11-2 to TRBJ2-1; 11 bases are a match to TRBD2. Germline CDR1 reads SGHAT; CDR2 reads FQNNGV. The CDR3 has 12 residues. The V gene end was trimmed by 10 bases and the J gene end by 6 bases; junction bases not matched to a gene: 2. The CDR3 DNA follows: TGTGCCATACTAGCGGGGGCCAATGAGCAGTTCTTC. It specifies CAILAGANEQFF.

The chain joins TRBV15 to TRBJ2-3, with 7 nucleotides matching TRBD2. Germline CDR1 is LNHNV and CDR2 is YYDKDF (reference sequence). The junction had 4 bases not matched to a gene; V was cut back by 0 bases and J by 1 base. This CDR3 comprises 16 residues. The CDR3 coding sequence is TGTGCCACCAGCAGAGACAGACTAGCAGGCACAGATACGCAGTATTTT. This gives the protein CATSRDRLAGTDTQYF.